This T cell receptor beta chain was captured by sequencing in a study of cytomegalovirus exposure and HLA in healthy donors. Primers: 60 Vbeta forward and 13 Jbeta reverse. Using immunoSEQ multiplex PCR, the repertoire was profiled, and TCRdb retains in-frame clones only, with some absent. The data show 100,000 to 150,000 clones, just under 80% seen once. This CDR3 contains 13 residues. V was cut by 4 bases and J by 5 bases, with 12 bases left in between. Germline V gene lookup returns CDR1 SGDLS and CDR2 YYNGEE. The chain has TRBV9 and TRBJ2-5; D unclear. The sequenced material came from PBMCs. The clonotype originates from a man aged 25 to 40 in good health and CMV-seronegative. The CDR3 loop reads CASSLSAHETQYF. DNA of the CDR3: TGTGCCAGCAGCCTCAGCGCTCACGAGACCCAGTACTTC. Full variable domain (rest looked up from reference TRBV9 and TRBJ2-5): DSGVTQTPKHLITATGQRVTLRCSPRSGDLSVYWYQQSLDQGLQFLIQYYNGEERAKGNILERFSAQQFPDLHSELNLSSLELGDSALYFCASSLSAHETQYFGPGTRLLVL.